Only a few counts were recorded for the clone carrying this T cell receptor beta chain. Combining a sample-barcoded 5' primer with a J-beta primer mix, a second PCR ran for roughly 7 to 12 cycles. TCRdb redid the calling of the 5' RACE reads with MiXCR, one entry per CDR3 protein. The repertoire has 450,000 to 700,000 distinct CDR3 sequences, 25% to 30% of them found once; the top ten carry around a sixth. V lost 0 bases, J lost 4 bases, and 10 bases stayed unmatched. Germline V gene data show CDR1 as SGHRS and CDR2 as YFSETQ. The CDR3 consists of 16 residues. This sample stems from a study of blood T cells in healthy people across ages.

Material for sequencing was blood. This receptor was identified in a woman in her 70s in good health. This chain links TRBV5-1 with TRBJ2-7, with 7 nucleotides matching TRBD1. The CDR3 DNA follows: TGCGCCAGCAGCTTGGCTTTCGGGACAGACCCATACGAGCAGTACTTC. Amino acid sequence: CASSLAFGTDPYEQYF.